This T cell receptor (beta chain) was sequenced in a study of blood T cell repertoires in COVID-19. Turning to the study itself: T cells, B-cell-depleted T cells, or PBMCs supplied cDNA or gDNA.

Some clones are missing from TCRdb's copy, which holds only in-frame ones; the method was immunoSEQ multiplex PCR. The sample includes 200,000 to 300,000 clones, around 90% of them seen just once. The receptor's source is a man younger than 45 with COVID-19, enrolled during active disease. Sequences were obtained from peripheral blood.

CDR3 in DNA: TGCGCCAGCACCCCCGGGGACTGGCGGGAGACCCAGTACTTC. Translating gives CASTPGDWRETQYF. This chain joins TRBV10-1 and TRBJ2-5, with D possibly being TRBD2 (6 bases). The V end lost 7 bases, the J end lost 5 bases, and 17 bases lay between the germline ends. Germline CDR1 and CDR2: WNHNN and SYGVQD (reference sequence). CDR3 length equals 14 residues.